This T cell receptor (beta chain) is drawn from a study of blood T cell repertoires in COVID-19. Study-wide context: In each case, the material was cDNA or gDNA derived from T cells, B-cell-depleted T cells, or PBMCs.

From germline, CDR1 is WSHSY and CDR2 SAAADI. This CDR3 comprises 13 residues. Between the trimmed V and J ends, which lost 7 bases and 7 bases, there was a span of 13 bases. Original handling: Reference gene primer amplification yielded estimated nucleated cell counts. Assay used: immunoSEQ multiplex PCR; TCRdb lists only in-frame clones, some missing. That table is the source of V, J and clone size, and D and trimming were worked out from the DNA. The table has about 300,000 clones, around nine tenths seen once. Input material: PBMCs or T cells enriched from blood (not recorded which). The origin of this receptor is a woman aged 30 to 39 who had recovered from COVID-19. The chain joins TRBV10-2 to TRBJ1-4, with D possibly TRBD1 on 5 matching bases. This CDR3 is CASIQALCEKLFF. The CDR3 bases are TGCGCCAGCATACAGGCCTTGTGTGAAAAACTGTTTTTT.